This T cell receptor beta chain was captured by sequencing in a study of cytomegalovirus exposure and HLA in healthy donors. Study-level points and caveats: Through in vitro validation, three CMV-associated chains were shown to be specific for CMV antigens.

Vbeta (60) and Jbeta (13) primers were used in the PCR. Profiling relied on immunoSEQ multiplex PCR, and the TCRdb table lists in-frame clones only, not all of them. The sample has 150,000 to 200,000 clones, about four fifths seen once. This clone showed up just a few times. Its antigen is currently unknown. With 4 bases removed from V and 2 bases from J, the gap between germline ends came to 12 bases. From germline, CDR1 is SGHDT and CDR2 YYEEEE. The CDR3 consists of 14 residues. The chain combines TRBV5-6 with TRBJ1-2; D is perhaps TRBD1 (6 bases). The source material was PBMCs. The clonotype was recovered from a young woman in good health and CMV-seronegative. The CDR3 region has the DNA TGTGCCAGCAGCCAGGGAACAGGGAACTATGGCTACACCTTC. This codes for CASSQGTGNYGYTF.